The 3 T cell receptor beta chains below were found in one sample sequenced in a study of T cell responses to AZD1222 COVID-19 vaccine. Assay: immunoSEQ multiplex PCR; the TCRdb copy retains only in-frame clones and omits some. The repertoire holds around 120,000 clones, roughly nine tenths seen once, with about 4.8% in the top ten. The sample here was peripheral blood, taken on day 0 of AZD1222 vaccination. Every receptor here comes from an adult in good health.

The V gene is TRBV6-5, the J gene TRBJ2-2; possibly TRBD2 for D (6 bases). From germline, CDR1 is MNHEY and CDR2 SVGAGI. The V and J ends lost 7 bases and 0 bases respectively, with 12 bases between them. This CDR3 spans 15 amino acids. DNA for the CDR3: TGTGCCAGCAAGGAGGGGTATGCGAACACCGGGGAGCTGTTTTTT. Amino acid sequence: CASKEGYANTGELFF.

This rearrangement joins TRBV27 to TRBJ2-1; 11 nucleotides align to TRBD2. The CDR3 totals 20 residues. The germline CDR1 and CDR2 sequences are MNHEY and SMNVEV (reference sequence). Trimming at V came to 6 bases and at J to 4 bases, leaving 20 bases not matched to a gene. This CDR3 is CASRYQTTSGDPNVYNEQFF. Written as DNA, the CDR3 is TGTGCCAGCAGATACCAAACGACTAGCGGGGATCCCAACGTTTACAATGAGCAGTTCTTC.

This clone has only a few counts. In DNA, the CDR3 is TGTGCCAGCAGCGTAGGACAGGGGGCGAGGGAGACCCAGTACTTC. Residues: CASSVGQGARETQYF. The chain recombines TRBV9 with TRBJ2-5; 10 bases agree with TRBD1. J gave up 5 bases and V 0 bases, and 4 bases lay outside the gene matches. This CDR3 contains 15 residues. Germline lookup yields CDR1 SGDLS and CDR2 YYNGEE.